This TCR beta chain was sequenced during a study of T cell responses to AZD1222 COVID-19 vaccine. Study-wide points: It was only 6 or 7 AZD1222 recipients who were seropositive at baseline. Receipt of two AZD1222 doses was followed by a rise in Spike-specific TCR breadth and depth. Spike-spanning, vaccine-associated CD4 TCRs were dominant at 160-218 and 743-854.

Concerning this clone itself: What it recognizes is unknown.

Measured with immunoSEQ multiplex PCR; TCRdb has only the in-frame clones, and not every one. The table has about 150,000 clones, about 88% seen once. Sequencing used peripheral blood, obtained after recovery from COVID-19. The sequence derives from an adult who had recovered from COVID-19.

The CDR3 is CAISELGVGDTEAFF. The CDR3 nucleotides are TGTGCCATCAGTGAGTTGGGGGTCGGGGACACTGAAGCTTTCTTT. J is TRBJ1-1 and V is TRBV10-3, with D possibly matching TRBD1 (5 bases). V dropped 1 base and J dropped 3 bases, with 12 bases sitting between them. The V gene's germline CDR1 is ENHRY and CDR2 SYGVKD. This CDR3 is 15 amino acids long.